This TCR beta chain appears in the sequencing data of a study of spatial heterogeneity in lung cancer. The time point: sample taken at primary tumor resection. By proportion, this clonotype is medium-sized. In the library, each TCR cDNA molecule bore its own unique molecular identifier. A single record per CDR3 protein comes from TCRdb applying MiXCR to the 5' RACE reads. Here the sample spans 2,100 or so distinct CDR3 sequences, around 7.8% being singletons. Sequenced here: normal lung tissue next to the tumor, sampled at surgery. The clonotype comes from a female donor with early-stage non-small cell lung cancer.

The chain's CDR3 is CASSPRVLSGNTIYF. The CDR3 DNA sequence: TGTGCCAGCTCCCCAAGGGTACTTTCTGGAAACACCATATATTTT. The chain employs TRBV18 and TRBJ1-3; D is unresolved. Trimming left V 6 bases short and J 1 base short, with 13 bases between. This CDR3 contains 15 residues. Germline CDR1 reads KGHSH; CDR2 reads LQKENI.